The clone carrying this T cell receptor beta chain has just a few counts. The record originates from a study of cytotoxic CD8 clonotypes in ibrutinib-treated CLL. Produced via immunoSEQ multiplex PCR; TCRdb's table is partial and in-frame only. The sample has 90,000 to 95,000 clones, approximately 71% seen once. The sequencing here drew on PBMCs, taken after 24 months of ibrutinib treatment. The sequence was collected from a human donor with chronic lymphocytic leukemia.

The CDR3 bases are TGTGCCAGCAGCCCAGGACTCGAGATTACCTACGAGCAGTACTTC. This gives the protein CASSPGLEITYEQYF. The genes are TRBV6-6 and TRBJ2-7, with a weak D call TRBD2 (5 bases). The CDR3 is made up of 15 amino acids. The V end lost 6 bases, the J end lost 2 bases, and 17 bases lay between the germline ends. Germline V lookup: CDR1 MNHNY, CDR2 SVGAGI (reference sequence).